A single sample is the source of the 26 T cell receptor beta chains below, sequenced in a study of cytomegalovirus exposure and HLA in healthy donors. Vbeta (60) and Jbeta (13) primers were used in the PCR. Libraries were prepared by immunoSEQ multiplex PCR; TCRdb keeps only in-frame clonotypes and omits some of them. The table includes some 170,000 clones, around 80% detected once. Sample: PBMCs. These receptors came from a man aged 18 to 35 in good health and CMV-seropositive.

The chain carries TRBV9 and TRBJ2-5; D remains ambiguous. Germline V lookup: CDR1 SGDLS, CDR2 YYNGEE. Trimming stripped 3 bases from V and 5 bases from J, with 14 bases between. This CDR3 comprises 14 residues. CDR3 protein: CASSGRGNRETQYF. The CDR3 region has the DNA TGTGCCAGCAGCGGTCGCGGCAACCGGGAGACCCAGTACTTC.

This chain links TRBV5-1 with TRBJ2-1, with TRBD2 matching over 7 bases. The V gene's germline CDR1 is SGHRS and CDR2 YFSETQ. There are 15 residues in the CDR3. Trimming cost V 0 bases and J 7 bases; bases outside gene matches: 7. The CDR3 DNA reads as TGCGCCAGCAGCTTGGCCGGGGCGGGAGTGAATGAGCAGTTCTTC. This translates into CASSLAGAGVNEQFF.

This rearrangement joins TRBV7-2 to TRBJ2-1; TRBD1 matches at 8 bases. Losses at the gene ends were 1 base for V and 6 bases for J; bases not matched to a gene: 8. Germline V gene lookup returns CDR1 SGHTA and CDR2 FQGNSA. The CDR3 has 16 amino acids. The CDR3 is CASSLVGQGARNEQFF. The CDR3 region has the DNA TGTGCCAGCAGCTTAGTCGGGCAGGGGGCGCGCAATGAGCAGTTCTTC.

This sequence joins TRBV5-1 and TRBJ2-5; D gene ambiguous. V shed 0 bases and J shed 7 bases, with 10 bases lying between them. The CDR3 runs 13 residues. Germline V gives CDR1 SGHRS, CDR2 YFSETQ. The DNA for the CDR3 is TGCGCCAGCAGCTTGGCTGCCTCGGGGACCCAGTACTTC. Its protein is CASSLAASGTQYF.

This chain uses TRBV7-2 with TRBJ1-3, with a tentative D call TRBD1 (6 bases). In germline, CDR1 is SGHTA, CDR2 FQGNSA. The CDR3 consists of 17 residues. V was pared by 5 bases and J by 0 bases, with 17 bases between. The CDR3 region is CASSPPQGPNSGNTIYF. CDR3 in DNA: TGTGCCAGCAGCCCACCGCAGGGGCCTAACTCTGGAAACACCATATATTTT.

The chain uses TRBV7-2 and TRBJ1-2, with D perhaps matching TRBD1 (5 bases). The CDR3 sequence is 13 residues long. Deletions cut 3 bases from V and 8 bases from J, with 13 bases between. Per the germline V gene, CDR1 is SGHTA and CDR2 is FQGNSA. The CDR3 coding sequence is TGTGCCAGCAGCTTTAGGGGCCACGAAGGCTACACCTTC. This sequence encodes CASSFRGHEGYTF.

The CDR3 DNA is TGTGCCAGCAGCTTTAATTCGGGGGAGAGGGGCTACACCTTC. Amino acid sequence: CASSFNSGERGYTF. The chain links TRBV7-2 to TRBJ1-2; D might be TRBD1 (5 bases). Germline values: CDR1 SGHTA, CDR2 FQGNSA. V lost 3 bases and J lost 8, with 16 bases in between. CDR3 length: 14 residues. Full variable domain (missing parts from reference TRBV7-2 and TRBJ1-2): GAGVSQSPSNKVTEKGKDVELRCDPISGHTALYWYRQSLGQGLEFLIYFQGNSAPDKSGLPSDRFSAERTGGSVSTLTIQRTQQEDSAVYLCASSFNSGERGYTFGSGTRLTVV.

This clone has a single count. This chain uses TRBV18 with TRBJ2-2; 8 bases align to TRBD1. The CDR3 covers 16 residues. CDR1 and CDR2 from the germline V gene are KGHSH and LQKENI. The V segment lost 3 bases and the J segment 7 bases; nucleotides outside the gene matches: 10. The CDR3 coding sequence is TGTGCCAGCTCACCCCGGTCAGGGGGCGGTAACGGGGAGCTGTTTTTT. This gives the protein CASSPRSGGGNGELFF. The entire variable domain, with the rest obtained from reference TRBV18 and TRBJ2-2, is as follows: NAGVMQNPRHLVRRRGQEARLRCSPMKGHSHVYWYRQLPEEGLKFMVYLQKENIIDESGMPKERFSAEFPKEGPSILRIQQVVRGDSAAYFCASSPRSGGGNGELFFGEGSRLTVL.

The gene calls are TRBV14 and TRBJ2-7; 10 bases align to TRBD2. Germline V lookup: CDR1 SGHDN, CDR2 FVKESK. V shed 1 base, J shed 5 bases, and the junction held 5 bases outside the gene matches. The CDR3 extends over 15 amino acids. DNA of the CDR3: TGTGCCAGCAGCCAAGCGCTAGCGGGAGACCACGAGCAGTACTTC. It is translated as CASSQALAGDHEQYF.

The gene calls are TRBV5-1 and TRBJ2-1; 11 bases map to TRBD2. CDR1 SGHRS and CDR2 YFSETQ come from the germline V gene. Trimming removed 4 bases from V and 3 bases from J; junction bases left unmatched: 9. The CDR3 has 17 amino acids. CDR3 nucleotides: TGCGCCAGCAGCACCGGGACTAGCGGATCCCTCTACAATGAGCAGTTCTTC. It specifies CASSTGTSGSLYNEQFF. Based on the CDR3 plus reference TRBV5-1 and TRBJ2-1, the full variable domain is KAGVTQTPRYLIKTRGQQVTLSCSPISGHRSVSWYQQTPGQGLQFLFEYFSETQRNKGNFPGRFSGRQFSNSRSEMNVSTLELGDSALYLCASSTGTSGSLYNEQFFGPGTRLTVL.

The rearrangement joins TRBV28 to TRBJ2-1; TRBD1 aligns across 8 bases. The CDR3 runs 13 residues. The V gene end was trimmed by 7 bases and the J gene end by 8 bases; junction bases not matched to a gene: 7. Germline lookup yields CDR1 MDHEN and CDR2 SYDVKM. CDR3 nucleotides: TGTGCCAGCACCCCAGGGGGCAGCGATGAGCAGTTCTTC. Amino acid sequence: CASTPGGSDEQFF.

This chain joins TRBV7-8 and TRBJ1-2; D is uncertain. This CDR3 is built from 13 residues. V lost 1 base and J 4 bases, leaving 7 bases between the germline ends. CDR1 SGHVS and CDR2 FQNEAQ come from the germline V gene. CDR3 loop: CASSLGVSYGYTF. The CDR3 nucleotides read TGTGCCAGCAGCTTAGGAGTGTCCTATGGCTACACCTTC. The complete variable domain, with remaining parts taken from reference TRBV7-8 and TRBJ1-2, reads GAGVSQSPRYKVAKRGQDVALRCDPISGHVSLFWYQQALGQGPEFLTYFQNEAQLDKSGLPSDRFFAERPEGSVSTLKIQRTQQEDSAVYLCASSLGVSYGYTFGSGTRLTVV.

The chain recombines TRBV6-5 with TRBJ2-7; 7 bases agree with TRBD1. The CDR3 loop spans 12 amino acids. CDR1 and CDR2 from the germline V gene are MNHEY and SVGAGI. Trimming removed 6 bases from V and 4 bases from J; junction bases left unmatched: 3. CDR3 amino acids: CASSQGVYEQYF. CDR3 DNA sequence: TGTGCCAGCAGCCAGGGGGTGTACGAGCAGTACTTC.

CDR3 in amino acids: CAWRGSPDQPQHF. Written as DNA, the CDR3 is TGTGCCTGGAGGGGCAGCCCTGATCAGCCCCAGCATTTT. This chain joins TRBV30 and TRBJ1-5; D is ambiguous. The CDR3 runs to 13 residues. Germline V lookup: CDR1 GTSNPN, CDR2 SVGIG (reference sequence). Trimming shortened V by 3 bases and J by 5 bases, and 11 bases separated the two germline ends.

V and J are TRBV4-3 and TRBJ2-5; the D gene is possibly TRBD2 (6 bases). The CDR3 covers 16 residues. V gave up 0 bases and J gave up 1 base, with 12 bases separating them. The germline CDR1 and CDR2 sequences are LGHNA and YSLEER. CDR3 in amino acids: CASSQEWAGRQETQYF. CDR3 DNA sequence: TGCGCCAGCAGCCAAGAATGGGCGGGGCGCCAAGAGACCCAGTACTTC.

This sequence joins TRBV11-3 and TRBJ1-1; a weak D match, TRBD1 (5 bases). V was shortened by 3 bases and J by 1 base, with 6 bases between the two germline ends. Looked up from germline, CDR1 is SGHNT and CDR2 is YENEEA. The CDR3 is 13 amino acids. CDR3 residues: CASSFGQNTEAFF. CDR3 nucleotide sequence: TGTGCCAGCAGCTTCGGACAGAACACTGAAGCTTTCTTT.

V and J are TRBV14 and TRBJ2-3, with 8 bases matching TRBD1. Trimming took 2 bases from V and 1 from J; bases not matched to a gene: 5. The germline V gene encodes CDR1 SGHDN and CDR2 FVKESK. The length of the CDR3 is 16 residues. CDR3 nucleotide sequence: TGTGCCAGCAGCCAAAGACAGGGGTCAGGCACAGATACGCAGTATTTT. This encodes CASSQRQGSGTDTQYF.

V and J are TRBV19 and TRBJ2-6; D perhaps matches TRBD1 (5 bases). Trimming pared 4 bases from V and 3 bases from J, leaving 13 bases between. Germline V gene sequence: CDR1 LNHDA, CDR2 SQIVND (reference sequence). The CDR3 is 16 amino acids. In DNA form, the CDR3 reads TGTGCCAGTAGTACCCAATCAAGGGGTGGGGCCAACGTCCTGACTTTC. Translating it yields CASSTQSRGGANVLTF.

The chain uses TRBV7-2 and TRBJ1-6; no clear D. There are 16 residues in the CDR3. The V gene lost 1 base and the J gene lost 0 bases, with 7 bases spanning the gap. Germline values: CDR1 SGHTA, CDR2 FQGNSA. The CDR3 loop reads CASSLDGSSYNSPLHF. CDR3 DNA: TGTGCCAGCAGCTTAGACGGTAGCTCCTATAATTCACCCCTCCACTTT.

The rearrangement joins TRBV13 to TRBJ2-1; a weak D match, TRBD2 (6 bases). This CDR3 is 15 amino acids long. Looked up from germline, CDR1 is PRHDT and CDR2 is FYEKMQ (reference sequence). V lost 4 bases to trimming and J lost 4 bases, with 14 bases between them. This CDR3 is CASSSRTTEYNEQFF. DNA of the CDR3: TGTGCCAGCAGCTCTAGGACTACCGAGTACAATGAGCAGTTCTTC. Filled out from reference TRBV13 and TRBJ2-1, the complete variable domain reads AAGVIQSPRHLIKEKRETATLKCYPIPRHDTVYWYQQGPGQDPQFLISFYEKMQSDKGSIPDRFSAQQFSDYHSELNMSSLELGDSALYFCASSSRTTEYNEQFFGPGTRLTVL.

This clone appeared a few times. The junction does not match germline at one end; this may be a read error. V usage is TRBV7-9 and J usage is TRBJ1-1, with D hard to call. This CDR3 contains 13 residues. Germline V gives CDR1 SEHNR, CDR2 FQNEAQ (reference sequence). The CDR3 DNA follows: TGTTCCAGCAGCTTATCTGTGAACACTGAAGCTTTCTTT. This codes for CSSSLSVNTEAFF.

The V and J genes are TRBV30 and TRBJ1-6; D may be TRBD1 (5 bases). V lost 2 bases, J lost 8 bases, and 10 bases lay in between. CDR3 length equals 13 residues. Germline values: CDR1 GTSNPN, CDR2 SVGIG (reference sequence). CDR3 in DNA: TGTGCCTGGAGTCCAGCGGGACATTCACCCCTCCACTTT. Translation gives CAWSPAGHSPLHF.

This clone came up a few times. The chain combines TRBV4-1 with TRBJ2-7; perhaps TRBD1 as D (6 bases). Germline lookup yields CDR1 MGHRA and CDR2 YSYEKL. Trimming stripped 3 bases from V and 2 bases from J, with 14 bases between. This CDR3 is 15 amino acids long. This CDR3 is CASSQEDRNPYEQYF. As DNA, the CDR3 is TGCGCCAGCAGCCAGGAAGACAGGAATCCCTACGAGCAGTACTTC.

V is TRBV19 and J is TRBJ2-1; TRBD2 matches 9 bases. Losses at the gene ends were 5 bases for V and 7 bases for J; bases not matched to a gene: 12. Germline V gives CDR1 LNHDA, CDR2 SQIVND (reference sequence). The CDR3 sequence is 16 residues long. The chain's CDR3 is CASSVRPGLAWNEQFF. Written as DNA, the CDR3 is TGTGCCAGTAGTGTACGCCCGGGACTAGCTTGGAATGAGCAGTTCTTC.

Here the CDR3 reads CASIWDRVDVYTF. In nucleotides, the CDR3 is TGTGCCAGCATTTGGGACAGGGTTGATGTCTACACCTTC. V and J are TRBV2 and TRBJ1-2; 9 bases are a match to TRBD1. The CDR3 contains 13 residues. J gave up 10 bases and V 7 bases, and 10 bases lay outside the gene matches. Germline-derived CDR1 and CDR2 are SNHLY and FYNNEI.

The gene calls are TRBV18 and TRBJ1-2; a weak D match, TRBD1 (5 bases). In germline, CDR1 is KGHSH, CDR2 LQKENI. Trimming cost V 3 bases and J 8 bases, with 16 bases left between them. The CDR3 totals 14 residues. CDR3 bases: TGTGCCAGCTCACCTTTCGTCGACAGCCGAGGCTACACCTTC. Protein: CASSPFVDSRGYTF.